This is a list of T cell receptor beta chains from one sample in a study of cytomegalovirus exposure and HLA in healthy donors. Using immunoSEQ multiplex PCR, the repertoire was profiled, and TCRdb retains in-frame clones only, with some absent. The sample lists about 120,000 clones, about three quarters occurring once. Sequencing was performed on PBMCs. Receptors were obtained from a man aged 55 to 70 in good health and CMV-seropositive. CDR3s include the opening cysteine and the closing phenylalanine or tryptophan. Each record gives: J gene, clone size, V gene, D gene, CDR3 DNA, CDR3 protein. A D gene is named only where the DNA matches it firmly. Size values are once, few and many counts, or a class for expanded clones, and some rows have none.

TRBJ2-7	-	TRBV5-5	-	TGTGCCAGCAGCTTGGAACGGAGAACCTACGAGCAGTACTTC	CASSLERRTYEQYF
TRBJ2-5	-	TRBV29-1	TRBD1	TGCAGCGTTCCCAAGGTTGGGGACAGGGGCCAGTACCAAGAGACCCAGTACTTC	CSVPKVGDRGQYQETQYF
TRBJ2-7	-	TRBV25-1	-	TGTGCCAGCAGTGAATGGACACCACCCTACGAGCAGTACTTC	CASSEWTPPYEQYF
TRBJ2-5	-	TRBV5-1	-	TGCGCCAGCCGCCGGTCGCTTCCCCAAGAGACCCAGTACTTC	CASRRSLPQETQYF
TRBJ2-2	-	TRBV5-4	-	TGTGCCAGCAGCTTGGGTCGCGGGAACACCGGGGAGCTGTTTTTT	CASSLGRGNTGELFF
TRBJ2-1	-	TRBV5-1	-	TGCGCCAGCAGCCCCAGGGGCGGCTCCTACAATGAGCAGTTCTTC	CASSPRGGSYNEQFF
TRBJ2-3	few	TRBV5-5	-	TGTGCCAGCAGCTTGGTGTGGGGACACCCGGGAGATACGCAGTATTTT	CASSLVWGHPGDTQYF
TRBJ1-1	-	TRBV11-2	-	TGTGCCAGCAGCTTGCCAGGGCTGAACACTGAAGCTTTCTTT	CASSLPGLNTEAFF
TRBJ2-7	-	TRBV5-1	TRBD1	TGCGCCAGCGGAGCAGGACAGGGGCACGACGAGCAGTACTTC	CASGAGQGHDEQYF
TRBJ2-3	-	TRBV27	TRBD2	TGTGCCAGCAGTGGGGCTAGCGGGAGGCCCCTCTCTAGCACAGATACGCAGTATTTT	CASSGASGRPLSSTDTQYF
TRBJ2-7	few	TRBV18	-	TGTGCCAGCTCACCACCGGTAGAGGGTCAGTACTTC	CASSPPVEGQYF
TRBJ1-3	once	TRBV15	-	TGTGCCACCAGCAGCGTCAGGAACTCTGGAAACACCATATATTTT	CATSSVRNSGNTIYF
TRBJ2-1	-	TRBV7-3	TRBD2	TGTGCCAGCAGCTTCCTAGCGGGGGGGCCCGGGGATGAGCAGTTCTTC	CASSFLAGGPGDEQFF
TRBJ1-2	-	TRBV6-6	-	TGTGCCAGCAGTATCGGACTGTACTGGAGCTACACCTTC	CASSIGLYWSYTF
TRBJ2-1	-	TRBV2	TRBD1	TGTGCCAGCAGTGGGACAGGTTACAATGAGCAGTTCTTC	CASSGTGYNEQFF
TRBJ2-7	few	TRBV5-1	-	TGCGCCAGCAGCCGCGACAGGCTCTACGAGCAGTACTTC	CASSRDRLYEQYF
TRBJ1-2	once	TRBV5-1	TRBD1	TGCGCCAGCAGCTTGGGGGACAGGGTGAGCTACACCTTC	CASSLGDRVSYTF
TRBJ2-2	-	TRBV5-4	-	TGTGCCAGCAGCTGGGACTTTAACACCGGGGAGCTGTTTTTT	CASSWDFNTGELFF
TRBJ2-7	once	TRBV19	-	TGTGCCAGTAGCTCGACAGGTTACGAGCAGTACTTC	CASSSTGYEQYF
TRBJ2-2	-	TRBV11-2	TRBD1	TGTGCCAGCACCTTGCTCCGGACAGGCACCGGGGAGCTGTTTTTT	CASTLLRTGTGELFF